The rows below give T cell receptor beta chains drawn from one sample of a study of beta chain features in type 1 diabetes. Measured with immunoSEQ multiplex PCR; TCRdb has only the in-frame clones, and not every one. Of a few hundred thousand clones listed, about 23% are singletons. The sample consisted of naive CD4+ T cells from blood. Source of these receptors: a woman in her twenties or thirties with type 1 diabetes. Both conserved end residues are part of each CDR3. The D gene is left open where the match is weak. Part of the rows lack a size; the others show once, few, many or a class for expanded clones.

d_gene,v_gene,abundance,j_gene,CDR3nt,CDR3aa
.,TRBV4-1,few,TRBJ2-1,TGCGCCAGCAGAATCGGGTTGTCCTACAATGAGCAGTTCTTC,CASRIGLSYNEQFF
TRBD1,TRBV28,.,TRBJ1-2,TGTGCCAGCACAACGGGACAGGGAAACTATGGCTACACCTTC,CASTTGQGNYGYTF
TRBD1,TRBV9,few,TRBJ2-7,TGTGCCAGCAGTTGGGACAGCGTCTCCTACGAGCAGTACTTC,CASSWDSVSYEQYF
TRBD1,TRBV15,.,TRBJ2-7,TGTGCCACCAGCACCCGGACAGGGGCGGGTGAGCAGTACTTC,CATSTRTGAGEQYF
.,TRBV9,few,TRBJ1-2,TGTGCCAGCAGCGGGGGCCGACCTGGGCAGTCCTCCCCCTATGGCTACACCTTC,CASSGGRPGQSSPYGYTF
TRBD2,TRBV11-2,.,TRBJ2-1,TGTGCCAGCAGCTTAGAGCTAGCGGGAGGAAACAATGAGCAGTTCTTC,CASSLELAGGNNEQFF
TRBD2,TRBV4-2,.,TRBJ2-5,TGTGCCAGCAGCCAAGAGTTTGCGGGAGGGACCCAGTACTTC,CASSQEFAGGTQYF
.,TRBV30,.,TRBJ1-1,TGTGCCTGGAGTACCGAGACTGAAGCTTTCTTT,CAWSTETEAFF
.,TRBV30,.,TRBJ2-5,TGTGCCTGGAGAGAACAGGTTCAAGAGACCCAGTACTTC,CAWREQVQETQYF
TRBD2,TRBV6-5,.,TRBJ2-1,TGTGCCAGCAGTTACAGCGGGAGTTACAATGAGCAGTTCTTC,CASSYSGSYNEQFF
.,TRBV5-6,.,TRBJ1-5,TGTGCCAGCAGCTTGGACAGGAATCAGCCCCAGCATTTT,CASSLDRNQPQHF
.,TRBV18,few,TRBJ2-7,TGTGCCAGCTCACCACCGGCGGCCTCCTACGAGCAGTACTTC,CASSPPAASYEQYF
TRBD2,TRBV4-1,.,TRBJ2-3,TGCGCCACCAGACCGACTAGCGGGCGATATACGCAGTATTTT,CATRPTSGRYTQYF
TRBD1,TRBV29-1,.,TRBJ2-2,TGCAGCGCTATAACCGGGACAGGGGACACCGGGGAGCTGTTTTTT,CSAITGTGDTGELFF
.,TRBV11-2,few,TRBJ2-7,TGTGCCAGCAGCTTAGGGCAGGTTAGGACCTACGAGCAGTACTTC,CASSLGQVRTYEQYF
.,TRBV5-1,.,TRBJ2-5,TGCGCCAGCAGCTTGGACAGGCCTCAAGAGACCCAGTACTTC,CASSLDRPQETQYF
.,TRBV30,few,TRBJ2-7,TGTGCCTGGAGTGTATCGTCTATTCGATACGAGCAGTACTTC,CAWSVSSIRYEQYF
.,TRBV29-1,few,TRBJ1-1,TGCAGCGTTGAGGGCCAGACGAACACTGAAGCTTTCTTT,CSVEGQTNTEAFF
.,TRBV11-2,.,TRBJ2-3,TGTGCCAGCAGCTTAGATCGGGGTTCCACAGATACGCAGTATTTT,CASSLDRGSTDTQYF
.,TRBV6-5,.,TRBJ2-7,TGTGCCAGCAGTTGGAACAGGGCCACCTACGAGCAGTACTTC,CASSWNRATYEQYF
.,TRBV29-1,.,TRBJ1-2,TGCAGCGTTGAAGATCAAAGAATCGGGAGGGCAAGATATGGCTACACCTTC,CSVEDQRIGRARYGYTF
.,TRBV2,.,TRBJ1-5,TGTGCCAGCAGGATAGACAGGTATAGCAATCAGCCCCAGCATTTT,CASRIDRYSNQPQHF
.,TRBV7-9,.,TRBJ2-1,TGTGCCAGCAGCTTACTCGGAGAGCACAATGAGCAGTTCTTC,CASSLLGEHNEQFF
.,TRBV4-1,.,TRBJ2-7,TGCGCCAGCAGCAATTCTCGGGTGGGCTACGAGCAGTACTTC,CASSNSRVGYEQYF
.,TRBV11-3,.,TRBJ1-2,TGTGCCAGCAGCTCGGGACAATTCCTCTATGGCTACACCTTC,CASSSGQFLYGYTF
.,TRBV28,.,TRBJ2-1,TGTGCCAGCAGTTTATGGGTCACAGAGCAGTTCTTC,CASSLWVTEQFF
.,TRBV15,.,TRBJ2-7,TGTGCCACCAGCAGAGATCTAGGACACAGCTACGAGCAGTACTTC,CATSRDLGHSYEQYF
TRBD2,TRBV4-1,.,TRBJ2-2,TGCGCCAGCAGCCAAGGGGACGGGAGGGGCACCGGGGAGCTGTTTTTT,CASSQGDGRGTGELFF
TRBD1,TRBV28,.,TRBJ1-5,TGTGCCAGCAGAGGCGGACAGGGAGGCAATCAGCCCCAGCATTTT,CASRGGQGGNQPQHF
.,TRBV30,.,TRBJ1-5,TGTGCCTGGAGTATAGGGGGAAGTCAGCCCCAGCATTTT,CAWSIGGSQPQHF
TRBD1,TRBV7-2,.,TRBJ2-2,TGTGCCAGCAGCTTAGGGGGACAGGGGATTTCCGGGGAGCTGTTTTTT,CASSLGGQGISGELFF
.,TRBV6-1,.,TRBJ2-1,TGTGCCAGCAGTGAATCGAGACTTTTACATGAGCAGTTCTTC,CASSESRLLHEQFF
.,TRBV5-6,few,TRBJ2-1,TGTGCCAGCAGCTTGGAGAGCGGGTGGAACTACAATGAGCAGTTCTTC,CASSLESGWNYNEQFF
TRBD2,TRBV30,.,TRBJ2-1,TGTGCCTGGAGCTATAGCGGGAGTGGGGATAGAAAGCAGTTCTTC,CAWSYSGSGDRKQFF
.,TRBV29-1,few,TRBJ1-2,TGCAGCGTTCGGCGACCAGGGGACTATGGCTACACCTTC,CSVRRPGDYGYTF
.,TRBV5-1,.,TRBJ2-3,TGCGCCAGCAGCTCTACCCGCGCGTTCACAGATACGCAGTATTTT,CASSSTRAFTDTQYF
.,TRBV7-9,.,TRBJ2-3,TGTGCCAGCAGCTTTGGCCCTTTCCCAGATACGCAGTATTTT,CASSFGPFPDTQYF
.,TRBV15,few,TRBJ2-1,TGTGCCACCAGCAGAGATAATCCTAGCGTCTACAATGAGCAGTTCTTC,CATSRDNPSVYNEQFF
.,TRBV7-2,few,TRBJ1-5,TGTGCCAGCAGCGCCAGCGGGGTTGAGCAGCCCCAGCATTTT,CASSASGVEQPQHF
.,TRBV7-6,.,TRBJ1-5,TGTGCCAGCAGCTTAAGGGGCCGACAGGCCAATCAGCCCCAGCATTTT,CASSLRGRQANQPQHF
TRBD1,TRBV30,few,TRBJ1-2,TGTGCCTGGAGTTCAGGGGGGAACTATGGCTACACCTTC,CAWSSGGNYGYTF
TRBD1,TRBV18,.,TRBJ1-2,TGTGCCAGCTCACCGGACAGGGGCGTCTACACCTTC,CASSPDRGVYTF
.,TRBV18,.,TRBJ1-5,TGTGCCAGCTCACTCAGGGAAAATCAGCCCCAGCATTTT,CASSLRENQPQHF
.,TRBV5-8,few,TRBJ2-5,TGTGCCAGCAGCTTGGAGGTCTTGGCGGAAGAGACCCAGTACTTC,CASSLEVLAEETQYF
.,TRBV29-1,.,TRBJ1-5,TGCAGCGTAACAGGGCCAGGGGCTCAGCCCCAGCATTTT,CSVTGPGAQPQHF
.,TRBV5-1,.,TRBJ2-3,TGCGCCAGCAGCTTGAGGAGGGAGCCAGATACGCAGTATTTT,CASSLRREPDTQYF
TRBD2,TRBV25-1,few,TRBJ2-1,TGTGCCAGCAGTGGGGGACTAGCAGGCTACAATGAGCAGTTCTTC,CASSGGLAGYNEQFF
.,TRBV7-3,few,TRBJ2-1,TGTGCCAGCAGCCCGAGCCGGGTCTCCTACAATGAGCAGTTCTTC,CASSPSRVSYNEQFF
TRBD1,TRBV6-6,once,TRBJ1-1,TGTGCCAGCAACAGGGGTAGAGATACTGAAGCTTTCTTT,CASNRGRDTEAFF
TRBD1,TRBV5-6,.,TRBJ2-6,TGTGCCAGCAGCTTTGCAGGGGGCGTAGATTCTGGGGCCAACGTCCTGACTTTC,CASSFAGGVDSGANVLTF
.,TRBV20-1,.,TRBJ2-5,TGCAGTGCTAGACTCCAAGAGACCCAGTACTTC,CSARLQETQYF
.,TRBV11-3,.,TRBJ2-3,TGTGCCAGCAGCCTAGGAAGAGCTGCAGATACGCAGTATTTT,CASSLGRAADTQYF
TRBD1,TRBV11-3,.,TRBJ2-6,TGTGCCAGCAGCCCGGGGACAGGGAGTACTGGGGCCAACGTCCTGACTTTC,CASSPGTGSTGANVLTF
.,TRBV6-6,few,TRBJ2-7,TGTGCCAGCACCGACGGAGACGGGACCTACGAGCAGTACTTC,CASTDGDGTYEQYF
TRBD2,TRBV7-2,.,TRBJ2-5,TGTGCCAGCAGCTCGGGACTACCTGGAGAGACCCAGTACTTC,CASSSGLPGETQYF
TRBD2,TRBV9,.,TRBJ2-5,TGTGCCAGCAGCGACGCTAGCGGGAGTTTCCAGGAGACCCAGTACTTC,CASSDASGSFQETQYF
.,TRBV7-2,.,TRBJ1-2,TGTGCCAGCAGCTTAGTGCAGGGTCATGGCTACACCTTC,CASSLVQGHGYTF